Shown below are 21 T cell receptor beta chains from a single sample sequenced in a study of tumor-infiltrating lymphocytes in localized non-small cell lung cancer. Method: immunoSEQ multiplex PCR; TCRdb's copy keeps in-frame clones and lacks some. Of roughly 6,800 clones detected, about 64% appear once; the ten largest clones hold roughly 13%. Sequenced: uninvolved lung tissue not adjacent to the tumor. These receptors came from a human donor with non-small cell lung cancer.

The CDR3 DNA reads TGTGCCAGCAGCGTAGGTCCGGGAGGGGATTCACCCCTCCACTTT. Translation: CASSVGPGGDSPLHF. The chain links TRBV9 to TRBJ1-6; D perhaps matches TRBD1 (5 bases). Trimming took off 0 bases at V and 8 bases at J, with 12 bases between the two ends. CDR1 and CDR2 from the germline V gene are SGDLS and YYNGEE. The CDR3 is 15 amino acids.

The rearrangement links TRBV7-3 to TRBJ1-1; 7 bases align to TRBD1. There are 17 residues in the CDR3. The V gene end was trimmed by 7 bases and the J gene end by 4 bases; junction bases not matched to a gene: 18. Germline V gene sequence: CDR1 SGHTA, CDR2 FQGTGA. CDR3 in amino acids: CASIPWGNRGKGTEAFF. CDR3 bases: TGTGCCAGCATCCCCTGGGGGAACAGGGGAAAGGGCACTGAAGCTTTCTTT.

This clone rates as medium-sized. The gene calls are TRBV6-5 and TRBJ1-2, with D unresolved. This CDR3 has 13 residues. V shed 2 bases and J shed 6 bases, with 10 bases lying between them. Looked up from germline, CDR1 is MNHEY and CDR2 is SVGAGI. Here the CDR3 DNA reads TGTGCCAGCAGTTACAGTTGGAGGGATGGCTACACCTTC. Translated: CASSYSWRDGYTF.

The chain uses TRBV5-1 and TRBJ2-3; 12 bases are shared with TRBD2. This CDR3 comprises 17 residues. V trimming: 1 base; J trimming: 0 bases; junction bases outside the gene matches: 3. Germline V gene lookup returns CDR1 SGHRS and CDR2 YFSETQ. CDR3 nucleotide sequence: TGCGCCAGCAGCTTGCGGCTAGCGGGGGGGAGCACAGATACGCAGTATTTT. Protein sequence: CASSLRLAGGSTDTQYF.

This clone was recorded a few times. The CDR3 DNA reads TGTGCCAGCAGACAACCACAGGGTGCGCAGTACTTC. This encodes CASRQPQGAQYF. V and J are TRBV6-1 and TRBJ2-7, with D possibly TRBD1 on 6 matching bases. Germline V gives CDR1 MNHNS, CDR2 SASEGT. V lost 6 bases and J 9 bases, leaving 15 bases between the germline ends. This CDR3 has 12 residues.

The chain recombines TRBV5-1 with TRBJ1-4; D not certain. There are 16 residues in the CDR3. Trimming cost V 3 bases and J 0 bases, with 12 bases left between them. In germline, CDR1 is SGHRS, CDR2 YFSETQ. CDR3: CASSYSSPATNEKLFF. In nucleotides, the CDR3 is TGCGCCAGCAGCTACTCTTCACCTGCAACTAATGAAAAACTGTTTTTT.

This clone was counted once. CDR3 in DNA: TGTGCCTGGAGTAGTCGTAGGACCCTCTCCTACGAGCAGTACTTC. This translates into CAWSSRRTLSYEQYF. V and J are TRBV30 and TRBJ2-7, with no clear D. The CDR3 has 15 amino acids. Germline V gene sequence: CDR1 GTSNPN, CDR2 SVGIG (reference sequence). The V and J ends lost 2 bases and 0 bases respectively, with 14 bases between them.

This clone rates as medium-sized. J is TRBJ2-7 and V is TRBV4-2, with TRBD2 matching over 10 bases. The germline CDR1 and CDR2 sequences are LGHNA and YNFKEQ. This CDR3 region has 15 residues. The V segment lost 0 bases and the J segment 12 bases; nucleotides outside the gene matches: 11. CDR3 amino acids: CASSQDLAGAEVRYF. The DNA for the CDR3 is TGTGCCAGCAGCCAAGACCTAGCGGGGGCGGAGGTTAGGTACTTC.

The rearrangement uses TRBV6-1 and TRBJ2-7; weak D call: TRBD2 (5 bases). The CDR3 is made up of 14 amino acids. Per germline, CDR1 MNHNS and CDR2 SASEGT. Trimming left V 6 bases short and J 3 bases short, with 15 bases between. In DNA form, the CDR3 reads TGTGCCAGCAGACTCCGGGATAGGGACTACGAGCAGTACTTC. Protein sequence: CASRLRDRDYEQYF.

V and J are TRBV6-1 and TRBJ2-5; TRBD1 matches 8 bases. Germline V gives CDR1 MNHNS, CDR2 SASEGT. This CDR3 is 14 amino acids long. V was clipped by 5 bases and J by 1 base; unmatched bases: 3. CDR3 in amino acids: CASSRQGRQETQYF. CDR3 in DNA: TGTGCCAGCAGTCGACAGGGGCGCCAAGAGACCCAGTACTTC.

J is TRBJ1-6 and V is TRBV27; D unresolved. Germline V gene data show CDR1 as MNHEY and CDR2 as SMNVEV (reference sequence). V lost 4 bases, J lost 2 bases, and 3 bases lay in between. The CDR3 consists of 13 residues. The CDR3 nucleotides are TGTGCCAGCAGTTGGGCCTATAATTCACCCCTCCACTTT. The encoded protein is CASSWAYNSPLHF.

The chain is built from TRBV6-5 and TRBJ1-3, with D possibly TRBD1 on 5 matching bases. CDR3 size: 14 residues. The V and J ends lost 5 bases and 4 bases respectively, with 12 bases between them. Germline lookup yields CDR1 MNHEY and CDR2 SVGAGI. The CDR3 sequence is CASSTQGSGNTIYF. The CDR3 DNA sequence: TGTGCCAGCAGTACCCAGGGATCCGGAAACACCATATATTTT.

This clone was counted between two and nine times. This chain links TRBV4-1 with TRBJ1-1, with 7 nucleotides matching TRBD1. The V and J ends lost 3 bases and 1 base, in that order; junction bases with no gene match: 5. The length of the CDR3 is 15 residues. Germline V CDR1 and CDR2: MGHRA, YSYEKL. This chain's CDR3 is CASSQRQGGNTEAFF. The CDR3 bases are TGCGCCAGCAGCCAGAGACAGGGAGGGAACACTGAAGCTTTCTTT.

About this clone: The junction departs from germline at one end; a sequencing error may be responsible. The genes are TRBV7-3 and TRBJ2-5; TRBD2 matches at 7 bases. Germline assignment: CDR1 SGHTA and CDR2 FQGTGA. The CDR3 spans 15 residues. In DNA, the CDR3 is TGCGCCAGCAGCCTCGGCTCGGGGGGCCAAGAGACCCAGTACTTC. Translating gives CASSLGSGGQETQYF.

V is TRBV30 and J is TRBJ1-1; no firm D call. Germline CDR1 reads GTSNPN; CDR2 reads SVGIG (reference sequence). The V end lost 0 bases, the J end lost 1 base, and 9 bases lay between the germline ends. The CDR3 runs 14 residues. The CDR3 protein is CAWSVRWENTEAFF. In nucleotides, the CDR3 is TGTGCCTGGAGTGTACGATGGGAGAACACTGAAGCTTTCTTT.

This clone is labeled medium-sized. CDR3 sequence: CASSGVGSGANVLTF. CDR3 coding DNA: TGTGCCAGCAGCGGGGTAGGCTCTGGGGCCAACGTCCTGACTTTC. This chain joins TRBV9 and TRBJ2-6, with no clear D. Trimming removed 3 bases from V and 0 bases from J, with 7 bases in between. The CDR3 consists of 15 residues. Germline V gene sequence: CDR1 SGDLS, CDR2 YYNGEE. Full variable domain (rest looked up from reference TRBV9 and TRBJ2-6): DSGVTQTPKHLITATGQRVTLRCSPRSGDLSVYWYQQSLDQGLQFLIQYYNGEERAKGNILERFSAQQFPDLHSELNLSSLELGDSALYFCASSGVGSGANVLTFGAGSRLTVL.

The chain carries TRBV30 and TRBJ1-2; D gene uncertain. CDR3 length equals 14 residues. The V end was cut by 0 bases, the J end by 0 bases, with 8 bases between. Germline-derived CDR1 and CDR2 are GTSNPN and SVGIG (reference sequence). The CDR3 protein is CAWSVGPSNYGYTF. The CDR3 DNA reads TGTGCCTGGAGTGTAGGACCTTCTAACTATGGCTACACCTTC.

This chain connects TRBV5-5 to TRBJ1-1; D is possibly TRBD1 (6 bases). Germline CDR1 is SGHKS and CDR2 is YYEKEE (reference sequence). V was shortened by 4 bases and J by 6 bases, with 13 bases between the two germline ends. The CDR3 has 13 amino acids. Here the CDR3 reads CASSGRGGAEAFF. CDR3 nucleotides: TGTGCCAGCAGCGGGCGGGGGGGCGCTGAAGCTTTCTTT.

The chain couples TRBV5-1 to TRBJ2-6; 8 nucleotides align to TRBD2. V shed 4 bases and J 2 bases; nucleotides not matched to a gene: 8. Germline V gives CDR1 SGHRS, CDR2 YFSETQ. The CDR3 length is 17 residues. CDR3 sequence (DNA): TGCGCCAGCAGCCCGAACCCCGGGGGGGCTGGGGCCAACGTCCTGACTTTC. The encoded protein is CASSPNPGGAGANVLTF.

This chain connects TRBV7-9 to TRBJ2-7, with D maybe TRBD1 (5 bases). With 1 base removed from V and 2 bases from J, the gap between germline ends came to 12 bases. The germline V gene has CDR1 SEHNR and CDR2 FQNEAQ (reference sequence). The CDR3 is 15 amino acids. The CDR3 DNA reads as TGTGCCAGCAGCTTAGATGGGGCACCAACCTACGAGCAGTACTTC. Translating gives CASSLDGAPTYEQYF.

The V and J genes are TRBV2 and TRBJ1-3; D is possibly TRBD1 (5 bases). V shed 6 bases and J shed 4 bases, with 7 bases lying between them. This CDR3 region has 12 residues. From germline, CDR1 is SNHLY and CDR2 FYNNEI. The DNA for the CDR3 is TGTGCCAGCAGCCGACAGGGAAACACCATATATTTT. Its translation: CASSRQGNTIYF.